This T cell receptor beta chain was found in a study of monozygotic twins with inflammatory bowel disease. The CDR3 spans 16 residues. Germline V gene data show CDR1 as SQVTM and CDR2 as ANQGSEA. UMIs bearing a 6-nucleotide sample barcode were added through template switching. TCRdb reprocessed the 5' RACE reads and stores each CDR3 protein as one record, lacking DNA. The table lists 150,000 to 200,000 distinct CDR3 sequences. This clonotype was sampled from a human donor with ulcerative colitis or Crohn's disease, or a healthy co-twin of an affected twin (not recorded which). The genes are TRBV29-1 and TRBJ2-7; TCRdb's D call, TRBD2, is unchecked because there is no DNA. The sample consisted of blood. The CDR3: CSVVPNHGLAGAEQYF.